This entry features one TCR beta chain sequence. This specimen comes from a study of OX40 agonist ivuxolimab in advanced cancers. Assay used: immunoSEQ multiplex PCR; TCRdb lists only in-frame clones, some missing. The sample has approximately 75,000 clones; roughly 78% are singletons. The sequencing here drew on CD4+ or CD8+ T cells sorted from blood, taken in a trial of the OX40 agonist ivuxolimab. This TCR came from an adult with an advanced solid tumor such as melanoma, head and neck, liver or kidney cancer.

The CDR3 spells CASTLGLAYYNEQFF. For the CDR3, the DNA is TGTGCCAGCACCCTAGGACTAGCGTATTACAATGAGCAGTTCTTC. The J gene is TRBJ2-1, the V gene TRBV28, with 9 bases lining up with TRBD2. The CDR3 contains 15 residues. Trimming at V came to 7 bases and at J to 4 bases, leaving 8 bases not matched to a gene. Germline-derived CDR1 and CDR2 are MDHEN and SYDVKM.